This T cell receptor beta chain stems from a study of monozygotic twins with inflammatory bowel disease. Study results and caveats: Among IBD patients, TCRbeta diversity (inverse Simpson) was lower than in healthy co-twins. Part of the variability in patient repertoires may have come from differing immunosuppressive treatments.

Germline lookup yields CDR1 MNHEY and CDR2 SMNVEV (reference sequence). There are 13 residues in the CDR3. As concerns this clonotype: Its antigen is unknown.

TCRdb re-called the 5' RACE reads and catalogs CDR3 proteins one per entry, DNA excluded. The table for this sample gives 88,000 or so distinct CDR3 sequences. This chain uses TRBV27 with TRBJ1-5; lacking DNA, the TRBD1 call made by TCRdb goes unchecked. Sequenced sample: blood. The receptor was isolated from a human donor with ulcerative colitis or Crohn's disease, or a healthy co-twin of an affected twin (not recorded which). CDR3 region: CASSFSGVQPEHF.